This T cell receptor (beta chain) was captured in a study of neoadjuvant anti-PD-1 for oral cavity cancer. Study information: Patients without progression received a fourth nivolumab dose around day 43, then surgical resection on days 50-56.

Note on this clone: What it binds is not known.

Profiled with immunoSEQ multiplex PCR; TCRdb holds only in-frame clones, not every one. The sample contains tens of thousands of clones, about 86% of which appear only once. Whole-study results and caveats: Higher pretreatment Treg/Th17 ratios tracked higher pretreatment blood clonality.

Trimming stripped 3 bases from V and 0 bases from J, with 8 bases between. CDR1 and CDR2 (germline): SNHLY, FYNNEI. The CDR3 is 15 amino acids. These oral cavity squamous cell carcinomas were HPV-negative and locally advanced. The source of this sequence is a person between 40 and 79 years old with oral cavity squamous cell carcinoma. V is TRBV2 and J is TRBJ2-2; D is ambiguous. The sequences come from PBMCs, collected before nivolumab (anti-PD-1) treatment. This CDR3 reads CASSDRNANTGELFF. CDR3 DNA: TGTGCCAGCAGTGACAGGAACGCGAACACCGGGGAGCTGTTTTTT.